Sequencing of this T cell receptor beta chain was carried out in a study of Graves' ophthalmopathy and Graves' hyperthyroidism (dated by TCRdb to 2017 to 2018). Study-wide context: Peripheral blood samples were taken at the time of initial diagnosis, before any treatment was given. The study used TCR beta repertoire signatures to distinguish Graves' ophthalmopathy from Graves' hyperthyroidism and to predict progression to ophthalmopathy. In total, under 150 blood samples were TCR-sequenced: 43 ophthalmopathy, some 75 hyperthyroidism and roughly 17 hyperthyroidism-to-ophthalmopathy patients. To explore V-J signatures that separate ophthalmopathy from hyperthyroidism, a discovery set of about a hundred patients was enrolled, consisting of approximately 44 with ophthalmopathy and fewer than 60 with stable hyperthyroidism. An independent validation cohort was composed of 18 hyperthyroidism patients and approximately 15 patients who later progressed from hyperthyroidism to ophthalmopathy. In roughly 6 hyperthyroidism patients, T-cell repertoires of thyroid tissue and blood were compared. After sampling, hyperthyroidism patients received methimazole starting at 30 mg daily, and ophthalmopathy patients received high-dose intravenous methylprednisolone.

This clonotype appeared many times. Its target antigen remains unknown. No clone much larger than this one lies a single base away; base qualities are absent. What the work shows at the level of the full study, not this receptor alone: Sample size was not predetermined statistically, and investigators were not blinded to group allocation. Most of the expanded thyroid clonotypes with a frequency above 0.001 were also detected in blood, and it was suggested that the thyroid immune response may be reflected by blood repertoires. In cross-validation, the 13-signature model distinguished ophthalmopathy from stable hyperthyroidism with 85% to 90% sensitivity and about 84% specificity, and in the test set the corresponding values were around 78% and 73%. In validation, the model predicted ophthalmopathy progression with 55% to 71% sensitivity and around 72% specificity; roughly eleven predicted patients were CT-confirmed with GO in a median of approximately 6.5 months.

The ophthalmopathy patients had moderately to severely active disease, with a Clinical Activity Score of 3 or higher, a NOSPECS grade of 4 or higher, and a disease duration of less than 3 months. Patients were excluded if they had other autoimmune diseases, uncontrolled infections, pregnancy or lactation. Clinical symptoms, serum thyroxine, TRAb, thyroid ultrasound and orbital computed tomography were used for diagnosis. Using Ficoll-Paque density gradient centrifugation, PBMCs were isolated from approximately 11 ml of fresh peripheral blood. Trizol reagent was used to extract the total RNA, and its quality was then checked on an Agilent 2100 Bioanalyzer. For repertoire sequencing, the TCR beta CDR3 regions were amplified from RNA transcripts. The first round of RT-PCR was done with HTBI primers and the Qiagen OneStep RT-PCR kit, and was followed by a second round of multiplex PCR, then size selection and purification. Libraries were sequenced on an Illumina HiSeq2000 using paired-end 100 bp reads. The paper's data handling went like this. SOAPnuke was used for read processing, and reads with adapters, uncalled bases, a mean Phred below 15, or no exact constant-primer or identifier match were discarded. High-quality paired reads were merged with COPE v1.2.5. Each unique nucleotide sequence was treated as a clonotype, and MiTCR v1.1 was used to align the clonotypes to the IMGT TRB V, D and J references. Only V-J combinations with frequency above 0.0001 were analysed, covering approximately 99% of repertoires. A TCR clonal expansion and chaos score per V-J combination was defined as the ratio of F50 clonal expansion to chaos observed in the TCRdist matrix. Features were reduced by Welch's t-statistics and random forest to some 13 V-J combinations, which fed a naive Bayes classifier. The similarity between thyroid and blood repertoires was quantified using the Morisita-Horn index. TCRdb itself trimmed the public reads at Q25 with fastp, ran MiXCR and retained productive beta chains. Each entry merges the rows of one CDR3 protein and shows their most common DNA and genes. Clone size and V and J calls follow TCRdb, not the original study. Counted in this sample were a few hundred thousand distinct CDR3 sequences; around a sixth of them appeared once. Of the sample, roughly 12% is held by the ten largest clones.

Here V drops 0 bases and J drops 5 bases, and the junction holds 2 bases not matched to any gene. The germline V gene yields SGHVS for CDR1 and FNYEAQ for CDR2. From cysteine to phenylalanine, the CDR3 is 14 amino acids long. Left in the record is the CDR3 DNA by itself, 42 bases read in frame from the first base. Recombination linked TRBV7-6 to TRBJ2-7, with 9 middle bases fitting TRBD2. Sequenced sample: peripheral blood. This TCR was recovered from an adult man with Graves' ophthalmopathy. The CDR3 reads CASSLAAGGNEQYF. The DNA sequence is TGTGCCAGCAGCTTAGCAGCGGGGGGTAACGAGCAGTACTTC. Here the CDR3 is joined to the reference TRBV7-6 and TRBJ2-7 genes, and the full variable domain is: GAGVSQSPRYKVTKRGQDVALRCDPISGHVSLYWYRQALGQGPEFLTYFNYEAQQDKSGLPNDRFSAERPEGSISTLTIQRTEQRDSAMYRCASSLAAGGNEQYFGPGTRLTVT.